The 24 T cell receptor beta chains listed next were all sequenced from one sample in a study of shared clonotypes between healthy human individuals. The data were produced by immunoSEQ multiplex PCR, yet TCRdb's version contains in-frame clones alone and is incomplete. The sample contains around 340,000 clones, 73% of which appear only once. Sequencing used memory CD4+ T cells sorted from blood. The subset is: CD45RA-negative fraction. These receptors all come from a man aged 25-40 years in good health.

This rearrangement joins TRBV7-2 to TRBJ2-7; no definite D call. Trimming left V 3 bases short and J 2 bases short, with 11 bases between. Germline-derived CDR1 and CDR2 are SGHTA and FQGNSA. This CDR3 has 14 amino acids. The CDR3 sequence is CASSFAMGPYEQYF. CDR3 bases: TGTGCCAGCAGCTTCGCGATGGGTCCCTACGAGCAGTACTTC.

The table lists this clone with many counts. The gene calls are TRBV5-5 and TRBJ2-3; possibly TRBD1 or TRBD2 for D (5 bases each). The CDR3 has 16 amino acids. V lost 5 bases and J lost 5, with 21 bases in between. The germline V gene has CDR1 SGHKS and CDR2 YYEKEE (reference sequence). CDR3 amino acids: CASSFSRDGAGDTQYF. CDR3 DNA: TGTGCCAGCAGTTTTAGCCGGGACGGGGCAGGAGATACGCAGTATTTT.

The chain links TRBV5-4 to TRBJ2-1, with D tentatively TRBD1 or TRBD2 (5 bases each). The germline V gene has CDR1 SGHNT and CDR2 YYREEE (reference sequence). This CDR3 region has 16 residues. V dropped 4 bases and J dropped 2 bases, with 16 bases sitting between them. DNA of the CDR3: TGTGCCAGCAGCCCCCCCCATGGGGGAACCTACAATGAGCAGTTCTTC. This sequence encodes CASSPPHGGTYNEQFF.

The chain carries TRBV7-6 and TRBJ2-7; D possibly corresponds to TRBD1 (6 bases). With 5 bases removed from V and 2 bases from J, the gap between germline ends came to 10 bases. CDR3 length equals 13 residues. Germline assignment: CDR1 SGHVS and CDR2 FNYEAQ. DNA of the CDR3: TGTGCCAGCAGCGCGGCAGGGGCCTACGAGCAGTACTTC. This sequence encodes CASSAAGAYEQYF.

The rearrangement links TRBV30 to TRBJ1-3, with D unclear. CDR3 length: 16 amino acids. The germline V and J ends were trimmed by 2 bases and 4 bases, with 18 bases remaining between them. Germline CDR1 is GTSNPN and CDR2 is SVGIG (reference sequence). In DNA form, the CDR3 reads TGTGCCTGGAGTTCGTCCCCTGGGAGCAGGGGAAACACCATATATTTT. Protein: CAWSSSPGSRGNTIYF.

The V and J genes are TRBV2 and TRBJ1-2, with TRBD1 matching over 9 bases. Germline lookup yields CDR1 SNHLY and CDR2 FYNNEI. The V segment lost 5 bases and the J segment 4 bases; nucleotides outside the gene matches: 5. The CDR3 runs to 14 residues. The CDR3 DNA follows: TGTGCCAGCAGTCGGACAGGGGAGAGCTATGGCTACACCTTC. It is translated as CASSRTGESYGYTF.

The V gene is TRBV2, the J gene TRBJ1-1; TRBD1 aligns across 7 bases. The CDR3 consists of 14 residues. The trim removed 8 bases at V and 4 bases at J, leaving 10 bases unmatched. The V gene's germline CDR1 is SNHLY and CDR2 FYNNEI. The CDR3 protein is CASHPTGLSTEAFF. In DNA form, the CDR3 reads TGTGCCAGCCACCCGACAGGGCTTAGCACTGAAGCTTTCTTT.

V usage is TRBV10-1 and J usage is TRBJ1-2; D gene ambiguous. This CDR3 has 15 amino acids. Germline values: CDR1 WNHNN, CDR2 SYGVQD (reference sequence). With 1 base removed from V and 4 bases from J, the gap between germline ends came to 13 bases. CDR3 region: CASSEFWREVYGYTF. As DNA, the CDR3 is TGCGCCAGCAGTGAGTTTTGGAGGGAGGTCTATGGCTACACCTTC.

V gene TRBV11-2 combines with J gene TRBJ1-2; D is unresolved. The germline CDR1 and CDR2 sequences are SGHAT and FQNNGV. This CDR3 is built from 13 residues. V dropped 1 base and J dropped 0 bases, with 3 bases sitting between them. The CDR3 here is CASSLAANYGYTF. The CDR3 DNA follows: TGTGCCAGCAGCTTAGCAGCTAACTATGGCTACACCTTC. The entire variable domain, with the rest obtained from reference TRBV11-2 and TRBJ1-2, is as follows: EAGVAQSPRYKIIEKRQSVAFWCNPISGHATLYWYQQILGQGPKLLIQFQNNGVVDDSQLPKDRFSAERLKGVDSTLKIQPAKLEDSAVYLCASSLAANYGYTFGSGTRLTVV.

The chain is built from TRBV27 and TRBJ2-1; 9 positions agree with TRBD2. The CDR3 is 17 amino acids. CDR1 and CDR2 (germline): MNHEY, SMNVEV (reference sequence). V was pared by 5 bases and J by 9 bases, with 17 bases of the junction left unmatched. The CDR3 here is CASSRREGASYSGEQFF. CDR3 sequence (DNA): TGTGCCAGCAGTAGGCGGGAGGGCGCGTCCTATTCGGGTGAGCAGTTCTTC.

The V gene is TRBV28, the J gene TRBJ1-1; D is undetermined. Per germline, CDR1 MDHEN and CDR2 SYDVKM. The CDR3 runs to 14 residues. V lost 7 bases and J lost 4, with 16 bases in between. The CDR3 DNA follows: TGTGCCAGCACTCCCGCAGGCTCTAGCACTGAAGCTTTCTTT. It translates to CASTPAGSSTEAFF.

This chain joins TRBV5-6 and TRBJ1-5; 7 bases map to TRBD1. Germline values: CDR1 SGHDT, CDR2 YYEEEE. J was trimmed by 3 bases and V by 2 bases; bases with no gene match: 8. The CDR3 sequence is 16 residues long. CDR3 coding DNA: TGTGCCAGCAGCTTCTTGCAGGGGGGCCCCAATCAGCCCCAGCATTTT. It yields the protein CASSFLQGGPNQPQHF.

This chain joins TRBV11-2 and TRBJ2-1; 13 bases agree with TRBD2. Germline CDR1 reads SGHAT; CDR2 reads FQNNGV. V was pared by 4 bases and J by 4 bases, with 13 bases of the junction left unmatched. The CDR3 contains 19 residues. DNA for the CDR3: TGTGCCAGCAGCTCGATCTTGAGAAAGGGACTAGCGGGATACAATGAGCAGTTCTTC. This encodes CASSSILRKGLAGYNEQFF.

The CDR3 is CASSSKKGQNTGELFF. The DNA for the CDR3 is TGTGCCAGCAGCTCAAAAAAGGGGCAGAACACCGGGGAGCTGTTTTTT. This chain uses TRBV7-9 with TRBJ2-2; tentative D call: TRBD1 (5 bases). The CDR3 totals 16 residues. CDR1 is SEHNR and CDR2 is FQNEAQ in the germline V gene (reference sequence). Trimming left V 4 bases short and J 1 base short, with 13 bases between.

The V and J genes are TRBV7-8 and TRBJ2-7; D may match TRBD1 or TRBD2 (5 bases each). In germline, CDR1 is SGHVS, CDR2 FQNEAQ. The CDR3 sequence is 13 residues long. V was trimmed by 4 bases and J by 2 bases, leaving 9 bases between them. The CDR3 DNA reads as TGTGCCAGCAGCTCCGGGGCCCCCTACGAGCAGTACTTC. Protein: CASSSGAPYEQYF.

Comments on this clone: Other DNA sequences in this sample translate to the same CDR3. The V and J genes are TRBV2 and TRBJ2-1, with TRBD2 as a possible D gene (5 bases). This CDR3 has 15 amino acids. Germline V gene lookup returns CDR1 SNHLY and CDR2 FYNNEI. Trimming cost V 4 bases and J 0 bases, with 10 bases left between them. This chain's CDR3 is CASSALANSYNEQFF. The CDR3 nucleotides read TGTGCCAGCAGTGCGCTAGCTAACTCCTACAATGAGCAGTTCTTC.

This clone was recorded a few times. For the CDR3, the DNA is TGTGCCAGCAGCCGGGAGATCGGGGAGGTTTTTGAGCAGTTCTTC. It encodes CASSREIGEVFEQFF. V usage is TRBV11-2 and J usage is TRBJ2-1, with a weak D call TRBD2 (6 bases). With 5 bases removed from V and 9 bases from J, the gap between germline ends came to 20 bases. Germline V CDR1 and CDR2: SGHAT, FQNNGV. This CDR3 is 15 amino acids long.

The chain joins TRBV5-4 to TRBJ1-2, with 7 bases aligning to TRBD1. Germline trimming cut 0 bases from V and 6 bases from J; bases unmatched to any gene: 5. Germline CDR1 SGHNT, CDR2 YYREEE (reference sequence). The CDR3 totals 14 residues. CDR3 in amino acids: CASSLDRGEDGYTF. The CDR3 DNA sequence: TGTGCCAGCAGCTTGGACAGGGGAGAGGATGGCTACACCTTC. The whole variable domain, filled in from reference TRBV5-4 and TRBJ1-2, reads ETGVTQSPTHLIKTRGQQVTLRCSSQSGHNTVSWYQQALGQGPQFIFQYYREEENGRGNFPPRFSGLQFPNYSSELNVNALELDDSALYLCASSLDRGEDGYTFGSGTRLTVV.

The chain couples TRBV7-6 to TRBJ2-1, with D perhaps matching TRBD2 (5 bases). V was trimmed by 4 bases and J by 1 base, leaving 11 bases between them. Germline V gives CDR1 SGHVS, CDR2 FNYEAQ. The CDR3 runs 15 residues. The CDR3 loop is CASSSEVTSYNEQFF. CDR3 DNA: TGTGCCAGCAGCTCGGAGGTAACATCCTACAATGAGCAGTTCTTC. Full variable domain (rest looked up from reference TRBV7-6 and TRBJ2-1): GAGVSQSPRYKVTKRGQDVALRCDPISGHVSLYWYRQALGQGPEFLTYFNYEAQQDKSGLPNDRFSAERPEGSISTLTIQRTEQRDSAMYRCASSSEVTSYNEQFFGPGTRLTVL.

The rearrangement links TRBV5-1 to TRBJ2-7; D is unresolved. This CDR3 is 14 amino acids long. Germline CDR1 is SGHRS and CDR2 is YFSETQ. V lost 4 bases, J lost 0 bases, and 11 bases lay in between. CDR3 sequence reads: CASSPFGSSYEQYF. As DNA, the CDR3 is TGCGCCAGCAGCCCGTTCGGAAGCTCCTACGAGCAGTACTTC.

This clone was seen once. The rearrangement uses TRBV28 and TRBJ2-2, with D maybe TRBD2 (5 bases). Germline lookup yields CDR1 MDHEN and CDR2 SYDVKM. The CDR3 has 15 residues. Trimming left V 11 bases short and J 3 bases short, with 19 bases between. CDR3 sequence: CASTDRGGDTGELFF. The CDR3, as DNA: TGTGCCTCGACCGACCGGGGTGGGGACACCGGGGAGCTGTTTTTT. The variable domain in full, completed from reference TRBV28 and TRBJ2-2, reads DVKVTQSSRYLVKRTGEKVFLECVQDMDHENMFWYRQDPGLGLRLIYFSYDVKMKEKGDIPEGYSVSREKKERFSLILESASTNQTSMYLCASTDRGGDTGELFFGEGSRLTVL.

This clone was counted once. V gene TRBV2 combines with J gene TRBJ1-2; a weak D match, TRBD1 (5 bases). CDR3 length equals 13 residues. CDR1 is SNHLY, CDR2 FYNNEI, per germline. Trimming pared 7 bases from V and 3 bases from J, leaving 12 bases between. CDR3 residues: CASIFGGDYGYTF. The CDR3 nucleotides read TGTGCCAGCATTTTTGGAGGGGACTATGGCTACACCTTC.

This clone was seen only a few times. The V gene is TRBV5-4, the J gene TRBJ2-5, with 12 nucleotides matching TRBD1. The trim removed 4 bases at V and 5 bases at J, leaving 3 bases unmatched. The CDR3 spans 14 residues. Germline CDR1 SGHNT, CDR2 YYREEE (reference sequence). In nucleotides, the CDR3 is TGTGCCAGCAGCGGGACAGGGGGCTTGGAGACCCAGTACTTC. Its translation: CASSGTGGLETQYF. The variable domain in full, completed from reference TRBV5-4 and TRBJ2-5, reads ETGVTQSPTHLIKTRGQQVTLRCSSQSGHNTVSWYQQALGQGPQFIFQYYREEENGRGNFPPRFSGLQFPNYSSELNVNALELDDSALYLCASSGTGGLETQYFGPGTRLLVL.

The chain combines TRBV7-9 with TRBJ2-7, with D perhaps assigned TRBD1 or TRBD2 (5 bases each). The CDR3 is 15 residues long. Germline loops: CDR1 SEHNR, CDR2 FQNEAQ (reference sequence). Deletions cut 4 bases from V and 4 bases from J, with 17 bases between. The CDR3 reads CASSSTGRKSYEQYF. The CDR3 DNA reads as TGTGCCAGCAGCTCGACGGGGCGTAAATCTTACGAGCAGTACTTC. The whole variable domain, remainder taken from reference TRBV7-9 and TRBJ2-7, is DTGVSQNPRHKITKRGQNVTFRCDPISEHNRLYWYRQTLGQGPEFLTYFQNEAQLEKSRLLSDRFSAERPKGSFSTLEIQRTEQGDSAMYLCASSSTGRKSYEQYFGPGTRLTVT.